The present TCR beta chain was sequenced within a study of blood T cell repertoires in COVID-19. The wider study: Sites across the United States, Italy and Spain contributed samples from acute and convalescent COVID-19. In each case, the material was cDNA or gDNA derived from T cells, B-cell-depleted T cells, or PBMCs.

How the authors handled the data: Researchers report that nucleated cell counts were estimated from reference gene primer amplification. Sequenced by immunoSEQ multiplex PCR; TCRdb stores in-frame clones only, minus some. From that table come the V and J calls and clone size; the DNA was used to work out D and trimming. This sample has some 380,000 clones, with 88% found just once. CDR3 length: 16 amino acids. The germline V gene has CDR1 KGHSH and CDR2 LQKENI. The V and J ends lost 3 bases and 2 bases, in that order; junction bases with no gene match: 7. The sequenced material came from PBMCs or T cells enriched from blood (not recorded which). This clonotype was obtained from a woman aged 40 to 50 with acute COVID-19. The rearrangement joins TRBV18 to TRBJ1-1; 9 bases fit TRBD1. CDR3 region: CASSPSYRGQNTEAFF. The CDR3 DNA reads TGTGCCAGCTCACCCTCGTACAGGGGGCAAAACACTGAAGCTTTCTTT.